The clone carrying this T cell receptor (beta chain) was seen once. Its cognate antigen is unknown. The sample belongs to a study of T cell repertoires in cytomegalovirus infection. CDR1 and CDR2 from the germline V gene are SGHTA and FQGNSA. Trimming pared 1 base from V and 4 bases from J, leaving 10 bases between. This CDR3 has 14 residues. TCRdb redid the calling of the reads with MiXCR, one entry per CDR3 protein. The sample lists 800,000 to 950,000 distinct CDR3 sequences; over 25% were seen once. The sample here was cultured CD8+ T cells from PBMCs, taken from culture after CMV antigen stimulation. The rearrangement links TRBV7-2 to TRBJ1-1; the D is unclear. This clonotype originated in a human donor in good health (CMV status not recorded). Some clones in this sample may be carry-over from other donors' samples. This CDR3 reads CASSLGAEITEAFF. The CDR3, as DNA: TGTGCCAGCAGCTTAGGGGCGGAAATCACTGAAGCTTTCTTT.